Listed here are 6 T cell receptor beta chains from one sample, sequenced in a study of blood T cell repertoires in COVID-19. Using immunoSEQ multiplex PCR, the repertoire was profiled, and TCRdb retains in-frame clones only, with some absent. The sample has fewer than 250,000 clones, around 92% seen once. Sample: PBMCs or T cells enriched from blood (not recorded which). These receptors came from a woman younger than 35 who had recovered from COVID-19.

This clone was found once. The chain couples TRBV14 to TRBJ2-5; D may be TRBD1 (5 bases). The V end lost 4 bases, the J end lost 2 bases, and 17 bases lay between the germline ends. Germline values: CDR1 SGHDN, CDR2 FVKESK. CDR3 length equals 16 residues. The CDR3 nucleotides are TGTGCCAGCAGCCCATATCGGACACATTATCAAGAGACCCAGTACTTC. Its protein product is CASSPYRTHYQETQYF.

This rearrangement joins TRBV7-9 to TRBJ1-1; 9 nucleotides agree with TRBD1. Germline-derived CDR1 and CDR2 are SEHNR and FQNEAQ (reference sequence). The CDR3 length is 14 residues. J lost 3 bases, V lost 5 bases, and 4 bases had no gene match. CDR3 amino acids: CASSTGQGHTEAFF. In nucleotides, the CDR3 is TGTGCCAGCAGCACCGGACAGGGGCACACTGAAGCTTTCTTT.

The chain recombines TRBV5-4 with TRBJ2-5; 7 nucleotides line up with TRBD2. CDR3 length: 13 amino acids. After removal of 1 base from V and 7 bases from J, the junction contained 4 bases not matched to a gene. The V gene's germline CDR1 is SGHNT and CDR2 YYREEE (reference sequence). The CDR3 DNA sequence: TGTGCCAGCAGCTTGCAGGCTAGCGGGACCCAGTACTTC. Translating it yields CASSLQASGTQYF.

The V gene is TRBV5-1, the J gene TRBJ1-2; TRBD1 aligns across 9 bases. Trimming took 0 bases from V and 2 from J; bases not matched to a gene: 2. The CDR3 is made up of 15 amino acids. Germline CDR1 SGHRS, CDR2 YFSETQ. DNA for the CDR3: TGCGCCAGCAGCTTGGGAGGGACAGGGAACTATGGCTACACCTTC. Its protein is CASSLGGTGNYGYTF.

The chain uses TRBV30 and TRBJ1-5, with 8 bases matching TRBD1. J gave up 4 bases and V 2 bases, and 1 base lay outside the gene matches. The CDR3 extends over 13 amino acids. Germline CDR1 is GTSNPN and CDR2 is SVGIG (reference sequence). CDR3 coding DNA: TGTGCCTGGAGTCAGGGGGCGAATCAGCCCCAGCATTTT. Translation gives CAWSQGANQPQHF.

J is TRBJ2-1 and V is TRBV30, with TRBD2 matching 8 bases. The CDR3 consists of 15 residues. CDR1 is GTSNPN, CDR2 SVGIG, per germline (reference sequence). V was clipped by 3 bases and J by 9 bases; unmatched bases: 13. The CDR3 region has the DNA TGTGCCTGGAGAGGACCTGGCGGGGGGTATGGTGAGCAGTTCTTC. It translates to CAWRGPGGGYGEQFF.